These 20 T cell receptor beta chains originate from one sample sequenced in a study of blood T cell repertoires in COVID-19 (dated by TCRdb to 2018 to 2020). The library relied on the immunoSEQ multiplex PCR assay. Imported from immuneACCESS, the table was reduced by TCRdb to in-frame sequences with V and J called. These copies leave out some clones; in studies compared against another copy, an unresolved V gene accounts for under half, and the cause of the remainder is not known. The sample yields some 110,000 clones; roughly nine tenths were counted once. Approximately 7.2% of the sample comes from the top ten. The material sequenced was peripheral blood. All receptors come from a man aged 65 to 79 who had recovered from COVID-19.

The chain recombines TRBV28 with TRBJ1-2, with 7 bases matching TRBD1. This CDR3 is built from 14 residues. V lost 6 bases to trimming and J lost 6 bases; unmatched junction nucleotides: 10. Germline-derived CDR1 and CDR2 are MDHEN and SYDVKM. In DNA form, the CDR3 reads TGTGCCAGCAGGACCGGGACAGTCGTGGATGGCTACACCTTC. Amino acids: CASRTGTVVDGYTF.

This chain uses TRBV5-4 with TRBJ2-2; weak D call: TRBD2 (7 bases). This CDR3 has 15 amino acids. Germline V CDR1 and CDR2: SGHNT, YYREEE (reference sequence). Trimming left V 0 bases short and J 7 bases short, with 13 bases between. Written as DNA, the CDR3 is TGTGCCAGCAGCTTGGCGGGGGGCTCGGGCGGGGAGCTGTTTTTT. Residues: CASSLAGGSGGELFF. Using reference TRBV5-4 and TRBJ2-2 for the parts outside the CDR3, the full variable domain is ETGVTQSPTHLIKTRGQQVTLRCSSQSGHNTVSWYQQALGQGPQFIFQYYREEENGRGNFPPRFSGLQFPNYSSELNVNALELDDSALYLCASSLAGGSGGELFFGEGSRLTVL.

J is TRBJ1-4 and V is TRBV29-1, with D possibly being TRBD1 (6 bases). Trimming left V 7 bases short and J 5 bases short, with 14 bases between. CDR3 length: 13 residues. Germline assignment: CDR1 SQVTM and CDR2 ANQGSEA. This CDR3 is CSGIGGGNEKLFF. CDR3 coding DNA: TGCAGCGGCATAGGGGGAGGGAATGAAAAACTGTTTTTT.

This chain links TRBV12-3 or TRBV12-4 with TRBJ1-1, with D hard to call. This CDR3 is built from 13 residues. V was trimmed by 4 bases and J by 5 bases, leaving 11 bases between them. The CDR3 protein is CASSSEVGTEAFF. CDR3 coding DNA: TGTGCCAGCAGTTCTGAGGTGGGTACTGAAGCTTTCTTT.

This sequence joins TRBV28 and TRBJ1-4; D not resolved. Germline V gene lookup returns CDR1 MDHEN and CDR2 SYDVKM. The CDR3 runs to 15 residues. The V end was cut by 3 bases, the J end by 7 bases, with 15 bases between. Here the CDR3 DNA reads TGTGCCAGCAGTTTTTTTCAGGCAGGATCTGAAAAACTGTTTTTT. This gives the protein CASSFFQAGSEKLFF.

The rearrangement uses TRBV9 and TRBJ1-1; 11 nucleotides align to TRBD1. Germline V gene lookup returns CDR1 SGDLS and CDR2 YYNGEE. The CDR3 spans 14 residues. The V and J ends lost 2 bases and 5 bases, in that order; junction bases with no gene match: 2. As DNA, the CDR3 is TGTGCCAGCAGCGTGGACAGGGGGCGAACTGAAGCTTTCTTT. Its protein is CASSVDRGRTEAFF.

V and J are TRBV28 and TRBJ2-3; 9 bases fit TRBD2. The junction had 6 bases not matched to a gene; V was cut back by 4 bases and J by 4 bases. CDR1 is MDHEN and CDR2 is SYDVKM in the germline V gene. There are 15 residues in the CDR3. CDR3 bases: TGTGCCAGCAGTTCAGTTAGCGGGGGATCAGATACGCAGTATTTT. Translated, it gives CASSSVSGGSDTQYF.

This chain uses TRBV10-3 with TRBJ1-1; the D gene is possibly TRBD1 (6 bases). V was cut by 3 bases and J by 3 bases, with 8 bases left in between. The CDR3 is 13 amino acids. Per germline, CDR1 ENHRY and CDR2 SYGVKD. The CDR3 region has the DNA TGTGCCATCAGTGAATCAGGGGACACTGAAGCTTTCTTT. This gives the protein CAISESGDTEAFF.

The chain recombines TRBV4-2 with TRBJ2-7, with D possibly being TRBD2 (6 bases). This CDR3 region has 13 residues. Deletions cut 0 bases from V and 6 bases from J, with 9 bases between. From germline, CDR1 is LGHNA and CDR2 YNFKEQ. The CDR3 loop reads CASSQDRDFEQYF. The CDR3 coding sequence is TGTGCCAGCAGCCAAGACAGGGACTTCGAGCAGTACTTC.

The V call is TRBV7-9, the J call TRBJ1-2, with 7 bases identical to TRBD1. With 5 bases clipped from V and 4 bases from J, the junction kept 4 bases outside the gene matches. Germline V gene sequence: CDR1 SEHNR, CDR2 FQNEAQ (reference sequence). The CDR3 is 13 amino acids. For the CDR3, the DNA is TGTGCCAGCAGCCCCACAGGGGTCTATGGCTACACCTTC. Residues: CASSPTGVYGYTF.

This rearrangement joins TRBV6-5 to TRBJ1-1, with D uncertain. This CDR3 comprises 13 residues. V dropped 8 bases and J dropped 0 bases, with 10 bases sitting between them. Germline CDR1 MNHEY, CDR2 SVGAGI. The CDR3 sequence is CASVRSLNTEAFF. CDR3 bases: TGTGCCAGCGTCAGATCACTGAACACTGAAGCTTTCTTT.

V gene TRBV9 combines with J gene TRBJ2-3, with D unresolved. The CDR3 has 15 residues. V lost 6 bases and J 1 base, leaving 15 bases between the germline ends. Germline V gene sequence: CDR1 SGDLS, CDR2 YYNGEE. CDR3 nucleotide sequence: TGTGCCAGCACCCACGGCGGATGGGGCACAGATACGCAGTATTTT. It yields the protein CASTHGGWGTDTQYF.

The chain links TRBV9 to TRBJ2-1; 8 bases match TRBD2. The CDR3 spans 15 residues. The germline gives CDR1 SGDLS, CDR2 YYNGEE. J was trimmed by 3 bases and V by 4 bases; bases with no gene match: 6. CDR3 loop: CASSTGLADYNEQFF. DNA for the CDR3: TGTGCCAGCAGCACCGGACTAGCAGACTACAATGAGCAGTTCTTC.

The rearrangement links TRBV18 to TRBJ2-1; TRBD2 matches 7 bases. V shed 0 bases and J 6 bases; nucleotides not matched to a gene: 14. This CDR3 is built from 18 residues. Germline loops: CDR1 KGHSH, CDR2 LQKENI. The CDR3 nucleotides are TGTGCCAGCTCACCACCGTTGGGTGGAGCTAGCGGCATCAATGAGCAGTTCTTC. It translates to CASSPPLGGASGINEQFF.

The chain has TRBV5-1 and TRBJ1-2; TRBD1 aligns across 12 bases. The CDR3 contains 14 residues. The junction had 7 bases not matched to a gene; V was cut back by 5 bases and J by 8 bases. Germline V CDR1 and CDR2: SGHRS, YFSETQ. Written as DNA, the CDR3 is TGCGCCAGCAGGGTGGGACAGGGGGCTGACGGCTACACCTTC. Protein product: CASRVGQGADGYTF.

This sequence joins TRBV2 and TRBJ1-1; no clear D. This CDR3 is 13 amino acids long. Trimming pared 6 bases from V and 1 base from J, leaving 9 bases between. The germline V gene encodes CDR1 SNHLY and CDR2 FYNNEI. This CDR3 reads CASRSDPNTEAFF. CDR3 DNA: TGTGCCAGCAGGAGCGATCCGAACACTGAAGCTTTCTTT.

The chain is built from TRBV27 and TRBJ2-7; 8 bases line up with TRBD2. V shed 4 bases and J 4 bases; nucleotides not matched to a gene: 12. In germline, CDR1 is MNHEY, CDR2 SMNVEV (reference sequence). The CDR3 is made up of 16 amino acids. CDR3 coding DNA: TGTGCCAGCAGTTCCGGGGGGAGCGGGAGAATGTACGAGCAGTACTTC. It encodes CASSSGGSGRMYEQYF.

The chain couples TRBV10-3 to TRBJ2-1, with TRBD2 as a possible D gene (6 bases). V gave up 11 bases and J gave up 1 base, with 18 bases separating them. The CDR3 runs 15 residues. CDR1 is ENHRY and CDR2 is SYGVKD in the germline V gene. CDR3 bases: TGTGCCGTAGGAGGGCGGACGGGATCCTACAATGAGCAGTTCTTC. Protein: CAVGGRTGSYNEQFF.

The CDR3, as DNA: TGTGCCAGCAGCCCCCGACTAGCGGGAGGCCCAAACACCGGGGAGCTGTTTTTT. The encoded protein is CASSPRLAGGPNTGELFF. V gene TRBV6-2 or TRBV6-3 combines with J gene TRBJ2-2; 13 nucleotides agree with TRBD2. V was clipped by 6 bases and J by 2 bases; unmatched bases: 9. This CDR3 has 18 amino acids. Germline V gene data show CDR1 as MNHEY and CDR2 as SVGEGT.

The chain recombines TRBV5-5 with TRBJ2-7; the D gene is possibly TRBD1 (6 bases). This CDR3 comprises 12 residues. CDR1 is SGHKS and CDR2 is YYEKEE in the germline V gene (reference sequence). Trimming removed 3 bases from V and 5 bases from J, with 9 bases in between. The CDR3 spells CASSWGPNEQYF. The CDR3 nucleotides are TGTGCCAGCAGCTGGGGGCCGAACGAGCAGTACTTC. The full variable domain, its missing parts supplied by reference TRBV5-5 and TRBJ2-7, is DAGVTQSPTHLIKTRGQQVTLRCSPISGHKSVSWYQQVLGQGPQFIFQYYEKEERGRGNFPDRFSARQFPNYSSELNVNALLLGDSALYLCASSWGPNEQYFGPGTRLTVT.